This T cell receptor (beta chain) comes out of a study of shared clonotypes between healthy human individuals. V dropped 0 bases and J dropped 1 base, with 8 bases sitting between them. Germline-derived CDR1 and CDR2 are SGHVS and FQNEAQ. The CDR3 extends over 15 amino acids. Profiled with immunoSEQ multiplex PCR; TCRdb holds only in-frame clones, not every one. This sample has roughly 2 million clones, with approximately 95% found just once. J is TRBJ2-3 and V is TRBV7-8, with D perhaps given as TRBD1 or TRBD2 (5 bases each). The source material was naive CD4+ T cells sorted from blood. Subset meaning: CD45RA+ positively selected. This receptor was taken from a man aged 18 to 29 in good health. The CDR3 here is CASSLAGVRTDTQYF. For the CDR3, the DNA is TGTGCCAGCAGCTTAGCGGGGGTACGCACAGATACGCAGTATTTT.